Listed below are T cell receptor beta chains from one sample, sequenced in a study of identifying expanded T cells in peripheral blood. Clones were sequenced by immunoSEQ multiplex PCR, and TCRdb holds only the in-frame ones, with some missing. The sample holds around 120,000 clones; around nine tenths are singletons and the top ten take approximately 16%. The material sequenced was blood. The origin of the receptors is a person aged 18 to 70 in good health. Each CDR3 is given with its conserved first and last residue. The order of the fields is J gene, V gene, clone size, D gene, CDR3 protein, CDR3 DNA. D genes are given only for firm matches. Expanded clones get a size class; other rows say once, few or many, or leave the size out.

j_gene: TRBJ1-5
v_gene: TRBV6-7
abundance: -
d_gene: TRBD1
CDR3aa: CASSADREGQPQHF
CDR3nt: TGTGCCAGCAGTGCGGACAGGGAGGGGCAGCCCCAGCATTTT

j_gene: TRBJ2-1
v_gene: TRBV7-7
abundance: -
d_gene: -
CDR3aa: CASSLVLASYNEQFF
CDR3nt: TGTGCCAGCAGCTTAGTACTTGCGTCCTACAATGAGCAGTTCTTC

j_gene: TRBJ2-7
v_gene: TRBV2
abundance: -
d_gene: TRBD2
CDR3aa: CASSEARAAGGNRQYF
CDR3nt: TGTGCCAGCAGTGAAGCTCGAGCGGCGGGGGGAAACCGGCAGTACTTC

j_gene: TRBJ2-2
v_gene: TRBV5-1
abundance: -
d_gene: TRBD1
CDR3aa: CASSSPGTGGTGELFF
CDR3nt: TGCGCCAGCAGCTCGCCCGGGACAGGGGGCACCGGGGAGCTGTTTTTT

j_gene: TRBJ1-1
v_gene: TRBV2
abundance: -
d_gene: TRBD1
CDR3aa: CASTTGGRNTEAFF
CDR3nt: TGTGCCAGTACGACAGGGGGCAGGAACACTGAAGCTTTCTTT

j_gene: TRBJ1-2
v_gene: TRBV27
abundance: -
d_gene: TRBD1
CDR3aa: CASSLSGGYGYTF
CDR3nt: TGTGCCAGCAGTTTGTCAGGGGGCTATGGCTACACCTTC

j_gene: TRBJ1-4
v_gene: TRBV4-2
abundance: -
d_gene: -
CDR3aa: CASSQEKSQGILFF
CDR3nt: TGTGCCAGCAGCCAAGAAAAGTCCCAGGGGATTCTGTTTTTT

j_gene: TRBJ2-2
v_gene: TRBV6-6
abundance: once
d_gene: -
CDR3aa: CASSYGDFVTGELFF
CDR3nt: TGTGCCAGCAGTTACGGGGACTTTGTCACCGGGGAGCTGTTTTTT

j_gene: TRBJ1-5
v_gene: TRBV5-1
abundance: -
d_gene: -
CDR3aa: CASSPEDPRNQPQHF
CDR3nt: TGCGCCAGCAGCCCCGAGGACCCACGGAATCAGCCCCAGCATTTT

j_gene: TRBJ1-6
v_gene: TRBV5-4
abundance: -
d_gene: -
CDR3aa: CASSHVRARDSPLHF
CDR3nt: TGTGCCAGCAGCCATGTGAGGGCGAGAGATTCACCCCTCCACTTT

j_gene: TRBJ1-5
v_gene: TRBV16
abundance: -
d_gene: -
CDR3aa: CASSPVANQPQHF
CDR3nt: TGTGCCAGCAGCCCCGTGGCCAATCAGCCCCAGCATTTT

j_gene: TRBJ1-6
v_gene: TRBV21-1
abundance: -
d_gene: -
CDR3aa: CASSSPVFNSPLHF
CDR3nt: TGTGCCAGCAGCTCGCCAGTTTTTAATTCACCCCTCCACTTT

j_gene: TRBJ1-5
v_gene: TRBV18
abundance: -
d_gene: -
CDR3aa: CASSADSNQPQHF
CDR3nt: TGTGCCAGCTCAGCGGATAGCAATCAGCCCCAGCATTTT

j_gene: TRBJ2-2
v_gene: TRBV5-4
abundance: -
d_gene: -
CDR3aa: CASSWGGTVNTGELFF
CDR3nt: TGTGCCAGCAGCTGGGGGGGGACAGTTAACACCGGGGAGCTGTTTTTT

j_gene: TRBJ2-4
v_gene: TRBV6-6
abundance: -
d_gene: -
CDR3aa: CAVGSGQNQYF
CDR3nt: TGTGCCGTAGGTAGCGGACAAAATCAGTACTTC

j_gene: TRBJ2-2
v_gene: TRBV21-1
abundance: -
d_gene: -
CDR3aa: CASSKGVTDPNTGELFF
CDR3nt: TGTGCCAGCAGCAAGGGGGTGACAGACCCGAACACCGGGGAGCTGTTTTTT

j_gene: TRBJ2-4
v_gene: TRBV28
abundance: -
d_gene: -
CDR3aa: CASSLGGPRLF
CDR3nt: TGTGCCAGCAGTTTAGGGGGGCCCCGCCTTTTC

j_gene: TRBJ2-1
v_gene: TRBV5-1
abundance: -
d_gene: -
CDR3aa: CASSFHEPISYNEQFF
CDR3nt: TGCGCCAGCAGCTTTCACGAACCGATCTCCTACAATGAGCAGTTCTTC

j_gene: TRBJ1-3
v_gene: TRBV19
abundance: -
d_gene: -
CDR3aa: CASTRPRDVPSGNTIYF
CDR3nt: TGTGCCAGTACTCGCCCCCGGGATGTCCCTTCCGGAAACACCATATATTTT

j_gene: TRBJ2-3
v_gene: TRBV6-9
abundance: -
d_gene: -
CDR3aa: CASSYGDRGWDTQYF
CDR3nt: TGTGCCAGCAGTTACGGGGACCGGGGATGGGATACGCAGTATTTT

j_gene: TRBJ2-1
v_gene: TRBV4-3
abundance: -
d_gene: -
CDR3aa: CASSQDRVAEKFF
CDR3nt: TGCGCCAGCAGCCAAGATAGGGTCGCAGAGAAGTTCTTC

j_gene: TRBJ1-6
v_gene: TRBV6-5
abundance: -
d_gene: -
CDR3aa: CASKAGPAVPPLHF
CDR3nt: TGTGCCAGCAAGGCAGGTCCCGCAGTACCACCCCTCCACTTT

j_gene: TRBJ2-2
v_gene: TRBV4-3
abundance: -
d_gene: -
CDR3aa: CASSQELNTGELFF
CDR3nt: TGCGCCAGCAGCCAAGAGTTAAACACCGGGGAGCTGTTTTTT

j_gene: TRBJ2-3
v_gene: TRBV6-5
abundance: -
d_gene: TRBD2
CDR3aa: CATSAGLASTDTQYF
CDR3nt: TGTGCCACCTCGGCGGGACTAGCCAGCACAGATACGCAGTATTTT

j_gene: TRBJ2-7
v_gene: TRBV7-2
abundance: -
d_gene: TRBD1
CDR3aa: CASSVQTGQGLYEQYF
CDR3nt: TGTGCCAGCAGCGTCCAGACGGGACAGGGGTTATACGAGCAGTACTTC

j_gene: TRBJ2-1
v_gene: TRBV6-5
abundance: -
d_gene: -
CDR3aa: CASSYRGTYYNEQFF
CDR3nt: TGTGCCAGCAGTTATAGGGGCACTTACTACAATGAGCAGTTCTTC

j_gene: TRBJ2-5
v_gene: TRBV2
abundance: -
d_gene: TRBD2
CDR3aa: CASRGGDSFLQETQYF
CDR3nt: TGTGCCAGCAGGGGGGGGGACTCTTTTCTGCAAGAGACCCAGTACTTC

j_gene: TRBJ2-3
v_gene: TRBV29-1
abundance: -
d_gene: -
CDR3aa: CSAPSAAGATDTQYF
CDR3nt: TGCAGCGCCCCCTCAGCTGCAGGGGCCACAGATACGCAGTATTTT

j_gene: TRBJ2-5
v_gene: TRBV18
abundance: -
d_gene: -
CDR3aa: CASSPSPKETQYF
CDR3nt: TGTGCCAGCTCACCAAGCCCCAAAGAGACCCAGTACTTC

j_gene: TRBJ2-5
v_gene: TRBV5-5
abundance: -
d_gene: -
CDR3aa: CASSSRDQETQYF
CDR3nt: TGTGCCAGCAGCTCCAGGGACCAAGAGACCCAGTACTTC